The 2 T cell receptor beta chains presented below share a single source sample, sequenced in a study of T cell responses to AZD1222 COVID-19 vaccine. TCRdb's copy holds only in-frame clones and misses some; the assay was immunoSEQ multiplex PCR. The data show more than 150,000 clones, with 85% to 90% seen just once and about a tenth held by the top ten. Sequences were derived from peripheral blood, sampled 28 days after the second AZD1222 dose. These receptors all come from an adult who received the AZD1222 COVID-19 vaccine.

J is TRBJ1-1 and V is TRBV6-5; D is ambiguous. This CDR3 is 15 amino acids long. Trimming removed 6 bases from V and 5 bases from J, with 19 bases in between. Germline lookup yields CDR1 MNHEY and CDR2 SVGAGI. CDR3 DNA: TGTGCCAGCAGCCCAGTGCCCGGAAGATGGACTGAAGCTTTCTTT. This codes for CASSPVPGRWTEAFF.

This chain uses TRBV20-1 with TRBJ2-1; 9 bases match TRBD1. The trim removed 3 bases at V and 7 bases at J, leaving 13 bases unmatched. CDR1 and CDR2 (germline): DFQATT, SNEGSKA (reference sequence). This CDR3 region has 16 residues. The CDR3 coding sequence is TGCAGTGCTAGTCGGGCGACAGGGGGGCAAAGGAATGAGCAGTTCTTC. Translation: CSASRATGGQRNEQFF.